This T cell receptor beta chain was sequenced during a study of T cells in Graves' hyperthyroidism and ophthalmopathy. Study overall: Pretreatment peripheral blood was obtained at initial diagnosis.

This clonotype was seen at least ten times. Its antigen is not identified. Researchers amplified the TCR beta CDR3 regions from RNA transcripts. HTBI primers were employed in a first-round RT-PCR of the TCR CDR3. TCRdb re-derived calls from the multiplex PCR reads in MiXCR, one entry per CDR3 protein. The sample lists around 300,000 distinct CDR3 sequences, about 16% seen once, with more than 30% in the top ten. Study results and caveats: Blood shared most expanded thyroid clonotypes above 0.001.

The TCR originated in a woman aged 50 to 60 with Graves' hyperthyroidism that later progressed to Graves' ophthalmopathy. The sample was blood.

The CDR3 here is CSARQGRWSSPLHF. Written as DNA, the CDR3 is TGCAGTGCTAGACAGGGTCGATGGAGTTCACCCCTCCACTTT. The chain recombines TRBV20-1 with TRBJ1-6; a weak D match, TRBD1 (5 bases). CDR1 is DFQATT and CDR2 is SNEGSKA in the germline V gene (reference sequence). The CDR3 length is 14 residues. V was pared by 2 bases and J by 9 bases, with 14 bases between.